Sequencing of this TCR beta chain was carried out in a study of yellow fever vaccine responses in identical twins. Findings and limits, study-wide: After vaccination, twins' T cell response reportedly seemed partly convergent, partly personalized.

This clonotype was observed a few times. Its matching antigen is unknown. One entry per CDR3 protein, called by TCRdb with MiXCR from the RT-PCR reads. The top ten hold around 5.1% of the sample, which has about 2,400 distinct CDR3 sequences, around 82% seen once. Sequences were derived from T cells from blood (PBMCs), unsorted or a sorted subset (not recorded which), sampled before or after yellow fever vaccination (not recorded which). This clonotype was sampled from a woman between 18 and 29 years old who received the yellow fever vaccine.

CDR3 nucleotide sequence: TGTGCCAGCGAAGGGGAGGAGGGCAATGAGCAGTTCTTC. It translates to CASEGEEGNEQFF. The rearrangement links TRBV2 to TRBJ2-1; possibly TRBD2 for D (6 bases). Trimming took 8 bases from V and 6 from J, leaving 14 bases between them. The CDR3 consists of 13 residues. Germline lookup yields CDR1 SNHLY and CDR2 FYNNEI.